Presented here are 22 T cell receptor beta chains from one specimen sequenced in a study of T-cell reconstitution after alpha-beta-depleted transplantation in children. TCRbeta library preparation incorporated unique molecular identifiers. One entry per CDR3 protein results from TCRdb running MiXCR on the PCR reads. The sample includes more than 400,000 distinct CDR3 sequences, roughly 11% of them seen just once. Sample: PBMCs, mostly from graft donor cells, taken 180 days after TCRalphabeta/CD19-depleted stem cell transplant. Every receptor here comes from a female patient younger than 10 who had a stem cell transplant for aplastic anemia, so the T cells may come from the graft donor.

This clonotype was counted many times. The chain recombines TRBV7-2 with TRBJ1-2; 9 bases are a match to TRBD1. J was trimmed by 4 bases and V by 1 base; bases with no gene match: 1. The CDR3 spans 14 residues. Germline assignment: CDR1 SGHTA and CDR2 FQGNSA. The CDR3 reads CASSLDRGPYGYTF. Here the CDR3 DNA reads TGTGCCAGCAGCTTAGACAGGGGGCCCTATGGCTACACCTTC.

For the CDR3, the DNA is TGCAGTAGCGAGTTAGTCAGCGAGCAGTACTTC. Translation gives CSSELVSEQYF. The J gene is TRBJ2-7, the V gene TRBV20-1; no clear D gene. The V end lost 8 bases, the J end lost 6 bases, and 14 bases lay between the germline ends. This CDR3 is 11 amino acids long. Per the germline V gene, CDR1 is DFQATT and CDR2 is SNEGSKA (reference sequence).

This clonotype was counted a few times. This sequence joins TRBV20-1 and TRBJ2-5; TRBD1 matches at 7 bases. The CDR3 spans 13 residues. V was clipped by 3 bases and J by 1 base; unmatched bases: 2. Germline V gives CDR1 DFQATT, CDR2 SNEGSKA (reference sequence). The CDR3 loop reads CSASGQVQETQYF. CDR3 coding DNA: TGCAGTGCTAGTGGACAGGTCCAAGAGACCCAGTACTTC.

The J gene is TRBJ2-7, the V gene TRBV5-1, with 8 bases lining up with TRBD1. The CDR3 totals 12 residues. V shed 4 bases, J shed 6 bases, and the junction held 3 bases outside the gene matches. Germline lookup yields CDR1 SGHRS and CDR2 YFSETQ. CDR3 DNA sequence: TGCGCCAGCAGCCGAGGACAGGGCGAGCAGTACGTC. Translation gives CASSRGQGEQYV.

The genes are TRBV7-2 and TRBJ1-3; the match to TRBD1 covers 8 bases. Germline V gives CDR1 SGHTA, CDR2 FQGNSA. CDR3 length: 16 residues. Trimming took 5 bases from V and 2 from J; bases not matched to a gene: 8. CDR3 in amino acids: CASSIRQGFTGNTIYF. The DNA of the CDR3 is TGTGCCAGCAGCATAAGACAGGGGTTCACTGGAAACACCATATATTTT.

The V and J genes are TRBV12-3 or TRBV12-4 and TRBJ2-1, with 9 bases identical to TRBD2. The CDR3 is made up of 16 amino acids. V shed 1 base and J 1 base; nucleotides not matched to a gene: 2. The CDR3 region has the DNA TGTGCCAGCAGTTTAGAACTAGCGGGTTCCTACAATGAGCAGTTCTTC. This translates into CASSLELAGSYNEQFF.

This CDR3 is CASSYDKGHLQETQYF. The CDR3 DNA reads TGTGCCAGCAGTTACGACAAGGGACACCTCCAAGAGACCCAGTACTTC. This rearrangement joins TRBV6-5 to TRBJ2-5, with D maybe TRBD1 (6 bases). V was cut by 2 bases and J by 1 base, with 14 bases left in between. The CDR3 covers 16 residues. Germline CDR1 is MNHEY and CDR2 is SVGAGI.

The J gene is TRBJ1-2, the V gene TRBV11-2; weak D call: TRBD1 (5 bases). Trimming shortened V by 4 bases and J by 8 bases, and 14 bases separated the two germline ends. The V gene's germline CDR1 is SGHAT and CDR2 FQNNGV. The CDR3 totals 13 residues. CDR3: CASSSIQGEGYTF. CDR3 nucleotide sequence: TGTGCCAGCAGCTCAATCCAGGGAGAAGGCTACACCTTC.

This clonotype came up many times. For the CDR3, the DNA is TGTGCCAGCAGCTTTGGGCGGGGAGAGACCCAGTACTTC. Translating it yields CASSFGRGETQYF. The chain has TRBV7-2 and TRBJ2-5; TRBD2 is a possible D gene (6 bases). With 3 bases removed from V and 4 bases from J, the gap between germline ends came to 9 bases. Germline lookup yields CDR1 SGHTA and CDR2 FQGNSA. The CDR3 is 13 residues long.

This clonotype has more than one count but fewer than ten. This chain connects TRBV20-1 to TRBJ1-1, with D uncertain. The CDR3 has 13 residues. V was trimmed by 1 base and J by 5 bases, leaving 11 bases between them. CDR1 is DFQATT and CDR2 is SNEGSKA in the germline V gene (reference sequence). The CDR3 sequence: CSARVRVTTEAFF. In nucleotides, the CDR3 is TGCAGTGCTAGAGTAAGGGTCACAACTGAAGCTTTCTTT.

The chain joins TRBV3-1 to TRBJ2-7; D gene ambiguous. The germline gives CDR1 LGHDT, CDR2 YNNKEL (reference sequence). The CDR3 has 14 residues. V was trimmed by 8 bases and J by 4 bases, leaving 18 bases between them. The DNA for the CDR3 is TGTGCCAGCGGCAACGGGCCCATCGGGTACGAGCAGTACGTC. Encoded protein: CASGNGPIGYEQYV.

The chain combines TRBV15 with TRBJ1-2; a weak D match, TRBD1 (6 bases). Germline V gives CDR1 LNHNV, CDR2 YYDKDF (reference sequence). V shed 4 bases and J shed 6 bases, with 27 bases lying between them. This CDR3 has 18 residues. The CDR3 region is CATSTAPGTRSKGDGYTF. The CDR3 DNA sequence: TGTGCCACCAGCACAGCGCCCGGGACTCGCTCTAAGGGGGATGGCTACACCTTC.

This clonotype was counted a few times. This chain joins TRBV7-6 and TRBJ2-1; D is perhaps TRBD2 (5 bases). CDR3 length: 16 amino acids. V was cut by 0 bases and J by 8 bases, with 17 bases left in between. The germline CDR1 and CDR2 sequences are SGHVS and FNYEAQ. The CDR3 nucleotides are TGTGCCAGCAGCTTAGCGATAATTACCCCGCGGGATGAGCAGTTCTTC. Its translation is CASSLAIITPRDEQFF. Variable domain in full (rest from reference TRBV7-6 and TRBJ2-1): GAGVSQSPRYKVTKRGQDVALRCDPISGHVSLYWYRQALGQGPEFLTYFNYEAQQDKSGLPNDRFSAERPEGSISTLTIQRTEQRDSAMYRCASSLAIITPRDEQFFGPGTRLTVL.

This clonotype was seen a handful of times. The DNA of the CDR3 is TGCAGTGCTAGAGATCACACCTTAAACACTGAAGCTTTCTTT. Translating it yields CSARDHTLNTEAFF. The chain carries TRBV20-1 and TRBJ1-1; D gene ambiguous. Germline values: CDR1 DFQATT, CDR2 SNEGSKA (reference sequence). V lost 0 bases and J 2 bases, leaving 10 bases between the germline ends. CDR3 length equals 14 residues.

In its sample, this clonotype was seen a few times. The chain recombines TRBV12-3 or TRBV12-4 with TRBJ1-5, with D perhaps TRBD1 (6 bases). V gave up 2 bases and J gave up 7 bases, with 12 bases separating them. The CDR3 has 14 amino acids. CDR3 amino acids: CASSLTGKEQPQHF. CDR3 DNA sequence: TGTGCCAGCAGTTTAACAGGGAAGGAACAGCCCCAGCATTTT.

CDR3 bases: TGCAGCGTCTATCGGCGTGGGTCCCCAGATACGCAGTATTTT. Its protein product is CSVYRRGSPDTQYF. The rearrangement links TRBV29-1 to TRBJ2-3; D call uncertain. Germline CDR1 and CDR2: SQVTM and ANQGSEA. V lost 6 bases to trimming and J lost 4 bases, with 17 bases between them. This CDR3 spans 14 amino acids.

This clonotype has a handful of counts. This chain connects TRBV5-1 to TRBJ2-7; 8 nucleotides match TRBD1. The CDR3 contains 15 residues. With V trimmed by 0 bases and J by 3 bases, 5 bases remained unmatched. Germline CDR1 SGHRS, CDR2 YFSETQ. The CDR3 DNA reads TGCGCCAGCAGCTTGGTGGCTGACAGGGGCTACGAGCAGTACGTC. Translated, it gives CASSLVADRGYEQYV.

This clonotype was picked up a small number of times. The genes are TRBV27 and TRBJ2-7; 8 positions agree with TRBD1. Germline CDR1 reads MNHEY; CDR2 reads SMNVEV (reference sequence). V lost 6 bases, J lost 2 bases, and 6 bases stayed unmatched. There are 14 residues in the CDR3. The CDR3 bases are TGTGCCAGCAGGCCGACAGGGGTAACCTACGAGCAGTACTTC. Protein sequence: CASRPTGVTYEQYF.

This clonotype was observed a handful of times. CDR3 bases: TGTGCCAGCAGCGTAGCTAGCGGGCTCGGCACAGATACGCAGTATTTT. Residues: CASSVASGLGTDTQYF. The V call is TRBV9, the J call TRBJ2-3; 8 nucleotides agree with TRBD2. With 0 bases clipped from V and 1 base from J, the junction kept 4 bases outside the gene matches. Germline V lookup: CDR1 SGDLS, CDR2 YYNGEE. This CDR3 has 16 residues.

This clonotype was detected a few times. This chain links TRBV9 with TRBJ2-1, with 11 bases that match TRBD1. The CDR3 loop spans 15 amino acids. With V trimmed by 3 bases and J by 4 bases, 3 bases remained unmatched. CDR1 and CDR2 (germline): SGDLS, YYNGEE. The CDR3 region has the DNA TGTGCCAGCAGCGCCCGGGACAGGGGGTACAATGAGCAGTTCTTC. It encodes CASSARDRGYNEQFF. Together with reference TRBV9 and TRBJ2-1, the CDR3 gives the full variable domain: DSGVTQTPKHLITATGQRVTLRCSPRSGDLSVYWYQQSLDQGLQFLIQYYNGEERAKGNILERFSAQQFPDLHSELNLSSLELGDSALYFCASSARDRGYNEQFFGPGTRLTVL.

The rearrangement joins TRBV20-1 to TRBJ1-1, with TRBD1 as a possible D gene (6 bases). Germline V gene lookup returns CDR1 DFQATT and CDR2 SNEGSKA (reference sequence). With 0 bases removed from V and 5 bases from J, the gap between germline ends came to 40 bases. This CDR3 is built from 23 residues. CDR3 region: CSARDDIGGLVRGKPTRGTEAFF. CDR3 coding DNA: TGCAGTGCTAGAGATGATATCGGGGGGTTGGTTAGGGGGAAACCAACGAGGGGTACTGAAGCTTTCTTT.

This clonotype was counted only a few times. The rearrangement uses TRBV5-1 and TRBJ2-2; a possible D gene is TRBD2 (6 bases). The CDR3 contains 15 residues. V dropped 7 bases and J dropped 6 bases, with 19 bases sitting between them. Germline CDR1 reads SGHRS; CDR2 reads YFSETQ. CDR3 in amino acids: CASRWPGEWAGELFF. The CDR3 region has the DNA TGCGCCAGCCGCTGGCCGGGGGAATGGGCCGGGGAGCTGTTTTTT.